This TCR beta chain is drawn from a study of T cell responses to AZD1222 COVID-19 vaccine. Overall study: Analyses pooled second doses at about 4 or about 12 weeks.

V dropped 3 bases and J dropped 0 bases, with 6 bases sitting between them. Germline-derived CDR1 and CDR2 are LNHDA and SQIVND (reference sequence). This CDR3 contains 14 residues. The study's findings and limits: With two AZD1222 doses given, Spike-specific TCR breadth and depth both rose. Possibly, clonal diversity was underestimated; donors were largely white British and included more females. Nearly half of spike-specific TCRs reportedly target unmutated variant regions.

Assay used: immunoSEQ multiplex PCR; TCRdb lists only in-frame clones, some missing. The sample lists approximately 190,000 clones, more than 75% occurring once. For this clone: Its antigen remains unknown.

V usage is TRBV19 and J usage is TRBJ2-1; D unresolved. The receptor was isolated from an adult in good health. The starting material was peripheral blood, obtained on day 0 of AZD1222 vaccination. The CDR3 bases are TGTGCCAGTAGTATGGCTAGCTCCTACAATGAGCAGTTCTTC. It specifies CASSMASSYNEQFF.